Presented here are 28 T cell receptor beta chains from one specimen sequenced in a study of blood T cell repertoires in COVID-19. Sequenced by immunoSEQ multiplex PCR; TCRdb stores in-frame clones only, minus some. The data show 200,000 to 300,000 clones, with 84% seen just once and less than 10% held by the top ten. Sequencing used peripheral blood. The receptors shown here come from a human donor in a cohort sampled during active COVID-19.

The chain has TRBV3-1 (or the pseudogene TRBV3-2) and TRBJ1-1, with D unresolved. Germline CDR1 is LGHDT and CDR2 is YNNKEL (reference sequence). This CDR3 region has 15 residues. Deletions cut 0 bases from V and 1 base from J, with 9 bases between. CDR3: CASSQDSTPNTEAFF. The CDR3 DNA follows: TGTGCCAGCAGCCAAGATAGCACCCCGAACACTGAAGCTTTCTTT.

This clone was seen ten or more times. The rearrangement links TRBV6-6 to TRBJ2-1; a weak D match, TRBD2 (5 bases). The CDR3 loop spans 13 amino acids. Germline V gives CDR1 MNHNY, CDR2 SVGAGI (reference sequence). The V gene lost 10 bases and the J gene lost 5 bases, with 15 bases spanning the gap. The CDR3 spells CATAEGVHNEQFF. The CDR3 coding sequence is TGTGCCACCGCCGAGGGCGTTCACAATGAGCAGTTCTTC.

The chain recombines TRBV5-1 with TRBJ1-4; D is unclear. Trimming shortened V by 0 bases and J by 8 bases, and 11 bases separated the two germline ends. Germline CDR1 is SGHRS and CDR2 is YFSETQ. This CDR3 has 14 residues. The chain's CDR3 is CASSLGGGGEKLFF. The CDR3 nucleotides are TGCGCCAGCAGCTTGGGCGGCGGCGGGGAAAAACTGTTTTTT.

V is TRBV5-1 and J is TRBJ2-5; D gene ambiguous. This CDR3 has 15 residues. The germline CDR1 and CDR2 sequences are SGHRS and YFSETQ. V gave up 5 bases and J gave up 4 bases, with 18 bases separating them. The CDR3 sequence: CASSWAGSLGETQYF. The DNA for the CDR3 is TGCGCCAGCAGTTGGGCTGGGTCCCTGGGAGAGACCCAGTACTTC.

The V call is TRBV5-1, the J call TRBJ1-2; a weak D match, TRBD1 (6 bases). Germline V gives CDR1 SGHRS, CDR2 YFSETQ. V dropped 0 bases and J dropped 5 bases, with 11 bases sitting between them. The CDR3 extends over 14 amino acids. The CDR3 here is CASSLGDNPYGYTF. Here the CDR3 DNA reads TGCGCCAGCAGCTTGGGGGACAACCCGTATGGCTACACCTTC. Full variable domain (outside the CDR3, taken from reference TRBV5-1 and TRBJ1-2): KAGVTQTPRYLIKTRGQQVTLSCSPISGHRSVSWYQQTPGQGLQFLFEYFSETQRNKGNFPGRFSGRQFSNSRSEMNVSTLELGDSALYLCASSLGDNPYGYTFGSGTRLTVV.

This clone has only one observation. The chain recombines TRBV18 with TRBJ2-7; the match to TRBD1 covers 8 bases. Trimming at V came to 3 bases and at J to 5 bases, leaving 6 bases not matched to a gene. The CDR3 sequence is 14 residues long. Germline values: CDR1 KGHSH, CDR2 LQKENI. The CDR3 spells CASSPSGGRHEQYF. CDR3 coding DNA: TGTGCCAGCTCACCGTCAGGGGGCCGGCACGAGCAGTACTTC.

V gene TRBV18 combines with J gene TRBJ2-4, with TRBD2 matching over 9 bases. CDR3 length: 18 residues. The germline gives CDR1 KGHSH, CDR2 LQKENI. V lost 3 bases and J lost 0; bases outside the gene matches: 9. The CDR3 here is CASSPAIAGAVAKNIQYF. Written as DNA, the CDR3 is TGTGCCAGCTCACCGGCAATAGCGGGGGCCGTAGCCAAAAACATTCAGTACTTC.

This rearrangement joins TRBV19 to TRBJ1-2; maybe TRBD1 (5 bases). Trimming shortened V by 2 bases and J by 4 bases, and 11 bases separated the two germline ends. Germline V gene data show CDR1 as LNHDA and CDR2 as SQIVND (reference sequence). This CDR3 is 14 amino acids long. The CDR3 loop reads CASSISGIGYGYTF. CDR3 nucleotide sequence: TGTGCCAGTAGTATATCAGGGATCGGCTATGGCTACACCTTC.

The rearrangement uses TRBV5-6 and TRBJ2-2; TRBD2 aligns across 8 bases. Germline CDR1 SGHDT, CDR2 YYEEEE. CDR3 size: 15 residues. V shed 1 base and J 6 bases; nucleotides not matched to a gene: 5. The CDR3 reads CASSLSVAGSGELFF. The CDR3 DNA sequence: TGTGCCAGCAGCTTGTCGGTAGCGGGGTCCGGGGAGCTGTTTTTT.

The rearrangement links TRBV10-3 to TRBJ2-3; TRBD2 matches at 8 bases. CDR3 size: 17 residues. Germline-derived CDR1 and CDR2 are ENHRY and SYGVKD. With 2 bases clipped from V and 1 base from J, the junction kept 8 bases outside the gene matches. CDR3 sequence (DNA): TGTGCCATCAGTGAGAGAATAGCGGGACGTGGCACAGATACGCAGTATTTT. Protein sequence: CAISERIAGRGTDTQYF.

The rearrangement joins TRBV12-5 to TRBJ2-7, with D perhaps matching TRBD1 (6 bases). Trimming stripped 4 bases from V and 4 bases from J, with 11 bases between. The CDR3 is 13 residues long. Germline CDR1 is LGHNT and CDR2 is FRNRAP. CDR3 nucleotides: TGTGCTAGTGGTTACCCGGACAGATACGAGCAGTACTTC. It codes for CASGYPDRYEQYF.

This clone occurred a few times. The V call is TRBV6-5, the J call TRBJ2-7, with D maybe TRBD2 (6 bases). The V end lost 8 bases, the J end lost 4 bases, and 18 bases lay between the germline ends. This CDR3 region has 14 residues. Germline-derived CDR1 and CDR2 are MNHEY and SVGAGI. The CDR3 sequence: CASGGTFSGYEQYF. In nucleotides, the CDR3 is TGTGCCAGCGGAGGGACCTTTTCGGGATACGAGCAGTACTTC.

The chain recombines TRBV5-4 with TRBJ2-2, with 16 bases identical to TRBD2. J gave up 5 bases and V 4 bases, and 8 bases lay outside the gene matches. Germline loops: CDR1 SGHNT, CDR2 YYREEE (reference sequence). This CDR3 has 18 residues. The DNA of the CDR3 is TGTGCCAGCAGCCTCATGGGACTAGCGGGGGGGCGGACCGGGGAGCTGTTTTTT. Translating gives CASSLMGLAGGRTGELFF.

V gene TRBV6-5 combines with J gene TRBJ1-1; tentative D call: TRBD1 (5 bases). CDR1 and CDR2 (germline): MNHEY, SVGAGI. V lost 6 bases to trimming and J lost 4 bases, with 12 bases between them. The CDR3 has 13 residues. CDR3 region: CASRQQVGTEAFF. The DNA of the CDR3 is TGTGCCAGCAGACAACAGGTTGGCACTGAAGCTTTCTTT.

This chain connects TRBV19 to TRBJ2-1, with 9 bases identical to TRBD2. The germline gives CDR1 LNHDA, CDR2 SQIVND (reference sequence). Trimming removed 3 bases from V and 3 bases from J; junction bases left unmatched: 9. The CDR3 covers 17 residues. CDR3 coding DNA: TGTGCCAGTAGTATGATTAGCGGGAGTTCCCTCTACAATGAGCAGTTCTTC. It is translated as CASSMISGSSLYNEQFF.

The rearrangement links TRBV10-2 to TRBJ2-7; perhaps TRBD2 as D (6 bases). Germline V gene sequence: CDR1 WSHSY, CDR2 SAAADI. The CDR3 is made up of 14 amino acids. V shed 7 bases and J shed 2 bases, with 15 bases lying between them. The CDR3 here is CASKRSGGAYEQYF. The CDR3 nucleotides read TGCGCCAGCAAGAGGAGCGGAGGGGCCTACGAGCAGTACTTC.

In its sample, this clone was seen once. V gene TRBV4-2 combines with J gene TRBJ1-4; 9 nucleotides match TRBD1. Germline loops: CDR1 LGHNA, CDR2 YNFKEQ. The CDR3 consists of 15 residues. V was pared by 1 base and J by 8 bases, with 5 bases of the junction left unmatched. The CDR3 sequence is CASSQAGTGSEKLFF. The CDR3 region has the DNA TGTGCCAGCAGCCAAGCCGGGACAGGGAGCGAAAAACTGTTTTTT.

The rearrangement uses TRBV11-2 and TRBJ2-3; D gene ambiguous. With 1 base removed from V and 0 bases from J, the gap between germline ends came to 8 bases. The germline V gene has CDR1 SGHAT and CDR2 FQNNGV. The CDR3 is 15 residues long. DNA for the CDR3: TGTGCCAGCAGCTTAGTGGCCAGTAGCACAGATACGCAGTATTTT. Translating gives CASSLVASSTDTQYF. The full variable domain, in which reference TRBV11-2 and TRBJ2-3 provide the parts outside the CDR3, is EAGVAQSPRYKIIEKRQSVAFWCNPISGHATLYWYQQILGQGPKLLIQFQNNGVVDDSQLPKDRFSAERLKGVDSTLKIQPAKLEDSAVYLCASSLVASSTDTQYFGPGTRLTVL.

The chain is built from TRBV10-3 and TRBJ1-1; D remains ambiguous. CDR1 and CDR2 from the germline V gene are ENHRY and SYGVKD. Trimming removed 4 bases from V and 10 bases from J, with 19 bases in between. The CDR3 totals 14 residues. The CDR3 region is CAISATDFLKGAFF. CDR3 in DNA: TGTGCCATCAGTGCTACGGACTTTCTAAAGGGAGCTTTCTTT.

V and J are TRBV7-9 and TRBJ1-2; 10 bases are a match to TRBD1. V lost 0 bases to trimming and J lost 7 bases; unmatched junction nucleotides: 8. Germline V gene sequence: CDR1 SEHNR, CDR2 FQNEAQ (reference sequence). The CDR3 has 16 amino acids. The CDR3 sequence: CASSLALRQGARGYTF. The DNA of the CDR3 is TGTGCCAGCAGCTTAGCGCTCCGACAGGGGGCTCGTGGCTACACCTTC. Supplemented by reference TRBV7-9 and TRBJ1-2, the full variable domain reads DTGVSQNPRHKITKRGQNVTFRCDPISEHNRLYWYRQTLGQGPEFLTYFQNEAQLEKSRLLSDRFSAERPKGSFSTLEIQRTEQGDSAMYLCASSLALRQGARGYTFGSGTRLTVV.

This chain connects TRBV7-3 to TRBJ2-3; D is ambiguous. V lost 0 bases, J lost 3 bases, and 10 bases lay in between. Germline V gene lookup returns CDR1 SGHTA and CDR2 FQGTGA. The CDR3 runs 15 residues. The CDR3, as DNA: TGTGCCAGCAGCTTAACTAGTATCTCGACAGATACGCAGTATTTT. Its protein product is CASSLTSISTDTQYF.

The V and J genes are TRBV11-2 and TRBJ2-7; D might be TRBD2 (6 bases). V gave up 1 base and J gave up 2 bases, with 9 bases separating them. Per the germline V gene, CDR1 is SGHAT and CDR2 is FQNNGV. CDR3 length: 14 amino acids. CDR3 protein: CASSLGDSTYEQYF. CDR3 sequence (DNA): TGTGCCAGCAGCTTAGGGGACTCTACCTACGAGCAGTACTTC.

This clone was seen a handful of times. DNA of the CDR3: TGTGCCAGCAGCCAAGACTCCCGCTACGAGCAGTACTTC. This sequence encodes CASSQDSRYEQYF. V usage is TRBV3-1 (or the pseudogene TRBV3-2) and J usage is TRBJ2-7; D ambiguous. Trimming removed 0 bases from V and 3 bases from J, with 6 bases in between. Looked up from germline, CDR1 is LGHDT and CDR2 is YNNKEL (reference sequence). The CDR3 is 13 amino acids.

The chain has TRBV6-5 and TRBJ1-1; D may be TRBD1 (6 bases). There are 12 residues in the CDR3. The germline gives CDR1 MNHEY, CDR2 SVGAGI. Trimming removed 10 bases at V and 1 base at J, with 10 bases between. CDR3 residues: CATKQGNTEAFF. For the CDR3, the DNA is TGTGCCACAAAACAGGGGAACACTGAAGCTTTCTTT.

The chain employs TRBV6-5 and TRBJ2-7, with D possibly matching TRBD2 (5 bases). Germline CDR1 and CDR2: MNHEY and SVGAGI. V dropped 2 bases and J dropped 9 bases, with 14 bases sitting between them. The length of the CDR3 is 13 residues. The CDR3 coding sequence is TGTGCCAGCAGTTACGGGGTTGGGCGGGTGCAGTACTTC. It translates to CASSYGVGRVQYF.

In nucleotides, the CDR3 is TGTGCCAGCAGCTCCGAATGGGGGGGCTTGAAAGGAAACACCATATATTTT. This translates into CASSSEWGGLKGNTIYF. V is TRBV5-6 and J is TRBJ1-3; possibly TRBD1 for D (6 bases). Germline CDR1 reads SGHDT; CDR2 reads YYEEEE. V gave up 3 bases and J gave up 4 bases, with 20 bases separating them. This CDR3 has 17 amino acids. The full variable domain, rest sourced from reference TRBV5-6 and TRBJ1-3, is DAGVTQSPTHLIKTRGQQVTLRCSPKSGHDTVSWYQQALGQGPQFIFQYYEEEERQRGNFPDRFSGHQFPNYSSELNVNALLLGDSALYLCASSSEWGGLKGNTIYFGEGSWLTVV.

This chain connects TRBV3-1 (or the pseudogene TRBV3-2) to TRBJ2-1; 9 bases line up with TRBD2. The germline CDR1 and CDR2 sequences are LGHDT and YNNKEL (reference sequence). The CDR3 is 17 amino acids. With V trimmed by 2 bases and J by 3 bases, 8 bases remained unmatched. This CDR3 reads CASSQRAGGPIYNEQFF. CDR3 nucleotides: TGTGCCAGCAGCCAAAGGGCGGGGGGGCCGATCTACAATGAGCAGTTCTTC.

This chain links TRBV10-3 with TRBJ2-6; 10 bases align to TRBD1. Germline CDR1 ENHRY, CDR2 SYGVKD. With 5 bases clipped from V and 0 bases from J, the junction kept 4 bases outside the gene matches. The CDR3 is 17 amino acids. CDR3 amino acids: CAISPGTGASGANVLTF. The CDR3 DNA follows: TGTGCCATCAGTCCCGGGACAGGGGCCTCTGGGGCCAACGTCCTGACTTTC.